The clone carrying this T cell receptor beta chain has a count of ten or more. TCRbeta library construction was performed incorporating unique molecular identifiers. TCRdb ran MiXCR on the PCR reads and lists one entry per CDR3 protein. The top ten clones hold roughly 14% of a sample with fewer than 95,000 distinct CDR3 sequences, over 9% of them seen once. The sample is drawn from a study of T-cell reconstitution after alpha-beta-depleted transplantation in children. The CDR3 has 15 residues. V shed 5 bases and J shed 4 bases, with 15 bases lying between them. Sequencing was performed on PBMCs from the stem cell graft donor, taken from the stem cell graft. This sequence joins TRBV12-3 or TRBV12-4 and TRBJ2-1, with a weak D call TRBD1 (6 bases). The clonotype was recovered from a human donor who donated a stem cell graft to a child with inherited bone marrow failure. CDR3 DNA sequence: TGTGCCAGCAGTAGGGGGTCGGGGTGGTACAATGAGCAGTTCTTC. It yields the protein CASSRGSGWYNEQFF.